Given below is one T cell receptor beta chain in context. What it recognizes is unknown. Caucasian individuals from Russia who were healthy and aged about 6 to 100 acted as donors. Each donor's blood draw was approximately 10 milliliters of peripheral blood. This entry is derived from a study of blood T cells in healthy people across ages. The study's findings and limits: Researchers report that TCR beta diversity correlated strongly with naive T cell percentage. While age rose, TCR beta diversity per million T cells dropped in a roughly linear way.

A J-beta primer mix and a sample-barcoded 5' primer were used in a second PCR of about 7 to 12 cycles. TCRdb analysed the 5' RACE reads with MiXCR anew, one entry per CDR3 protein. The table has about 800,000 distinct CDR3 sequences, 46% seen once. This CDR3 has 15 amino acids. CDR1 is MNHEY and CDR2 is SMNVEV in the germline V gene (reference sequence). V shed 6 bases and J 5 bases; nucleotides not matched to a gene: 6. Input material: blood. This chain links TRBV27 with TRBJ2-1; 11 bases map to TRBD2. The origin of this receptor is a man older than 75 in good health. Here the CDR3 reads CASRAGTSGHNEQFF. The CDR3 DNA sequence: TGTGCCAGCAGGGCCGGGACTAGCGGCCACAATGAGCAGTTCTTC.